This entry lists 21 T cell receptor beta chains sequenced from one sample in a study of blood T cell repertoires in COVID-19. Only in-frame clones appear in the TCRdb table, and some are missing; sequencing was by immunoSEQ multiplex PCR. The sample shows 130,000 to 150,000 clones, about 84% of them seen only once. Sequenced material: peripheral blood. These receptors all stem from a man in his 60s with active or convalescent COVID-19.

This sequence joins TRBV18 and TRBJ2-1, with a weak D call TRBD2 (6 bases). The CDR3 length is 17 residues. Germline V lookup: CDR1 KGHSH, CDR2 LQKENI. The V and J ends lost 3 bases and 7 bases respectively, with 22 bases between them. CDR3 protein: CASSPGRTGSPENEQFF. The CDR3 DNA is TGTGCCAGCTCACCGGGTCGAACCGGGAGCCCCGAGAATGAGCAGTTCTTC.

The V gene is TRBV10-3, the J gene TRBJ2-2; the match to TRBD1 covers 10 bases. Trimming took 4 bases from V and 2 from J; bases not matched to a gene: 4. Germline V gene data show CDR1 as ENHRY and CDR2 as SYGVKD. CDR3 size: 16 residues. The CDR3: CAISATGGDNTGELFF. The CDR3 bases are TGTGCCATCAGTGCGACAGGGGGCGACAACACCGGGGAGCTGTTTTTT.

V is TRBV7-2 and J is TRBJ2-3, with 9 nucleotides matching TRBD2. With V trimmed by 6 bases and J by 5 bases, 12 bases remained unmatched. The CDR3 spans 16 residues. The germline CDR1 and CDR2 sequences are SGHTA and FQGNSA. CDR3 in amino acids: CASSRRGGRAGDTQYF. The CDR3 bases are TGTGCCAGCAGTCGGAGGGGCGGGAGGGCAGGAGATACGCAGTATTTT. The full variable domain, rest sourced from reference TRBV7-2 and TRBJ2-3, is GAGVSQSPSNKVTEKGKDVELRCDPISGHTALYWYRQSLGQGLEFLIYFQGNSAPDKSGLPSDRFSAERTGGSVSTLTIQRTQQEDSAVYLCASSRRGGRAGDTQYFGPGTRLTVL.

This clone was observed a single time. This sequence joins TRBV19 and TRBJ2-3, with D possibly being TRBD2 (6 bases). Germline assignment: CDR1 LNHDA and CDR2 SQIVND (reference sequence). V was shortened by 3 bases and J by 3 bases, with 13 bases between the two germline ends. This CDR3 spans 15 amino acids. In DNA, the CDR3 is TGTGCCAGTAGTATCTCCGCGGGAATTACAGATACGCAGTATTTT. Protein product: CASSISAGITDTQYF.

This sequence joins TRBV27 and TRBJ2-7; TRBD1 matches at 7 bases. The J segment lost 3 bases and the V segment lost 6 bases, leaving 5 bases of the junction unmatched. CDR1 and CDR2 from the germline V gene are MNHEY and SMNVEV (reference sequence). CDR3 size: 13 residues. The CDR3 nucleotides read TGTGCCAGCAGGCAGACAGGGTACTACGAGCAGTACTTC. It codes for CASRQTGYYEQYF.

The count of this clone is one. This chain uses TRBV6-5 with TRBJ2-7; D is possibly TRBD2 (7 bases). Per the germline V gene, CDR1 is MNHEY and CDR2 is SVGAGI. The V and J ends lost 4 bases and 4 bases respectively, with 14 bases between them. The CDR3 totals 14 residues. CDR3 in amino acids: CASSSRGGLYEQYF. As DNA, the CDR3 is TGTGCCAGCAGTTCACGCGGGGGCCTGTACGAGCAGTACTTC.

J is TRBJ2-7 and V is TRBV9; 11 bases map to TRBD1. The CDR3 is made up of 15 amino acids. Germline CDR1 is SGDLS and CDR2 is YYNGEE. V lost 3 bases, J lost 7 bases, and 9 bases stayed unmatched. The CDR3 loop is CASSATGTGGEEQYF. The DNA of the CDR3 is TGTGCCAGCAGCGCGACCGGGACAGGGGGGGAGGAGCAGTACTTC.

The CDR3 spells CSVGGVSGANVLTF. The CDR3 region has the DNA TGCAGCGTCGGAGGCGTGTCTGGGGCCAACGTCCTGACTTTC. V usage is TRBV29-1 and J usage is TRBJ2-6, with D tentatively TRBD2 (5 bases). Trimming left V 6 bases short and J 1 base short, with 10 bases between. This CDR3 has 14 amino acids. Per germline, CDR1 SQVTM and CDR2 ANQGSEA.

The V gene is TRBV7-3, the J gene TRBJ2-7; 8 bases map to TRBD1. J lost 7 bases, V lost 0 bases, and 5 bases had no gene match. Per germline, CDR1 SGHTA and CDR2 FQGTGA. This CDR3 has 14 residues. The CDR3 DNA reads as TGTGCCAGCAGCTTAACGACAGGGGTGCGGGAGCAGTACTTC. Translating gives CASSLTTGVREQYF.

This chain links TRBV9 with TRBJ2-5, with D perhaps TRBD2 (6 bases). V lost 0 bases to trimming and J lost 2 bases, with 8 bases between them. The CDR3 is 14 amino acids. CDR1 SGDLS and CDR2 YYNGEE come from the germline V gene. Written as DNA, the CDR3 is TGTGCCAGCAGCGTAGTGGGAGGACAAGAGACCCAGTACTTC. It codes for CASSVVGGQETQYF.

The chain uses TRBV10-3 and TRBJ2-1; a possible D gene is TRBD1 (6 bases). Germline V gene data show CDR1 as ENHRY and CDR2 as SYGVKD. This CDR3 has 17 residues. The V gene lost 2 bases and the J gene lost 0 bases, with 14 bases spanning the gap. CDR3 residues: CAISEGGRGGSYNEQFF. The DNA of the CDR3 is TGTGCCATCAGTGAGGGGGGCAGGGGTGGCTCCTACAATGAGCAGTTCTTC.

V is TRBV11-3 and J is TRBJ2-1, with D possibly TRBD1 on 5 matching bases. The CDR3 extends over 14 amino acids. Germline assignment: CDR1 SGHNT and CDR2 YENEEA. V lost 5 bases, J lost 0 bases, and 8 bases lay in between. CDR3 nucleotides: TGTGCCAGCAGCACAGGATTCTCCTACAATGAGCAGTTCTTC. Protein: CASSTGFSYNEQFF.

Written as DNA, the CDR3 is TGTGCCAGTAGGGGACAGGATGGCGATACGCAGTATTTT. This gives the protein CASRGQDGDTQYF. This chain links TRBV19 with TRBJ2-3; 8 nucleotides line up with TRBD1. CDR3 length: 13 residues. J gave up 6 bases and V 6 bases, and 5 bases lay outside the gene matches. Germline V CDR1 and CDR2: LNHDA, SQIVND (reference sequence).

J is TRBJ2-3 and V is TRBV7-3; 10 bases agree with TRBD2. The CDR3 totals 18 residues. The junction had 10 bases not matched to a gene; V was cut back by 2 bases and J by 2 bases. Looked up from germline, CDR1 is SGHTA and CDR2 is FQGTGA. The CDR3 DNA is TGTGCCAGCAGCTTACGTCCCGCTAGCGGGAGTTACACAGATACGCAGTATTTT. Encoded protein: CASSLRPASGSYTDTQYF.

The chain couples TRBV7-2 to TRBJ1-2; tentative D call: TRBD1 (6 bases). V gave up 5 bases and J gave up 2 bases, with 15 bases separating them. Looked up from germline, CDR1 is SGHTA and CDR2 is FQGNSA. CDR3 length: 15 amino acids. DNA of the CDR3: TGTGCCAGCAGCGCGAGCCCGGGACAAAACTATGGCTACACCTTC. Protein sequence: CASSASPGQNYGYTF.

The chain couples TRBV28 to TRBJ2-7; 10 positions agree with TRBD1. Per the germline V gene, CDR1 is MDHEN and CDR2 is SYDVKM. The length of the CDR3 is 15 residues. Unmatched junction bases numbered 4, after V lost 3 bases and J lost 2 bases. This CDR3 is CASSFGGQGTYEQYF. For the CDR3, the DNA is TGTGCCAGCAGTTTCGGGGGACAGGGGACCTACGAGCAGTACTTC.

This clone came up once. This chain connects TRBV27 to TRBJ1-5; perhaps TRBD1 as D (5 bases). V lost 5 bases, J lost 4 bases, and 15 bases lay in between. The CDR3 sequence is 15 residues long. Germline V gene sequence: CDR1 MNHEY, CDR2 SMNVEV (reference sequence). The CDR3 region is CASSAWGRNNQPQHF. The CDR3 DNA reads TGTGCCAGCAGTGCGTGGGGCCGGAATAATCAGCCCCAGCATTTT.

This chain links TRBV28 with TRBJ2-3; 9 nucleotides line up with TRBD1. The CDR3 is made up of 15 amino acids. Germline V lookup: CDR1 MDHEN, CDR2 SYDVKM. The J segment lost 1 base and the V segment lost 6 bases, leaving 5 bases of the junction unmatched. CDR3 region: CASRTGGGGTDTQYF. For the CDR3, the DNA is TGTGCCAGCAGGACAGGGGGTGGAGGCACAGATACGCAGTATTTT.

The CDR3 DNA is TGTGCCAGCAGTTACCGGACAGGGCAGGGCTACACCTTC. The encoded protein is CASSYRTGQGYTF. The rearrangement joins TRBV27 to TRBJ1-2; TRBD1 agrees at 8 bases. The germline gives CDR1 MNHEY, CDR2 SMNVEV (reference sequence). Trimming at V came to 4 bases and at J to 8 bases, leaving 6 bases not matched to a gene. CDR3 size: 13 residues.

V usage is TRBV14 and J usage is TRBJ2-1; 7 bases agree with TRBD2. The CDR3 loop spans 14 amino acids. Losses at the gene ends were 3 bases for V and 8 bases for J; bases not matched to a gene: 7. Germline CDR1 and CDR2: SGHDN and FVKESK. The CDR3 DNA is TGTGCCAGCAGCCACGGCGGGAGAGGGGATGAGCAGTTCTTC. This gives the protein CASSHGGRGDEQFF.

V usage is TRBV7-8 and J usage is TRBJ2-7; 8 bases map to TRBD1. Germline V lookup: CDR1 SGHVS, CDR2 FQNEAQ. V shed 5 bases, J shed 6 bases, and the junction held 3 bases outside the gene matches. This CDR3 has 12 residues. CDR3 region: CASSLDRGEQYF. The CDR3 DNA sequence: TGTGCCAGCAGCCTTGACAGGGGCGAGCAGTACTTC.